This T cell receptor (beta chain) was obtained from a study of T cell repertoires in aging, cancer and after chemotherapy (dated by TCRdb to about 2019). In the study overall: The donors fell into six age groups ranging from 30 or younger to 70 or older, and each group had at least three individuals. TCR repertoires from healthy donor controls were recorded over periods of several months to years and showed clear clonal overlap between repeated samplings. The complete dataset included some 10 million TCR reads. To look at immunoaging and at how T cells reconstitute after chemotherapy, the study profiled TCR beta repertoires in peripheral blood from both healthy donors and cancer patients. A cohort of 200 to 250 cancer patients (approximately 90 with hematological and 124 with solid cancers) was assembled, and about 95 healthy donors were included as a reference group.

General conclusions and limits of the study: An increase in median generation probability over the chemotherapy interval was observed in both cancer cohorts, suggesting that the repertoire was reconstituted through rebound thymic output. Compared with age-matched healthy donors, untreated patients with hematological or solid cancers had significantly lower TCR diversity and higher clonality in blood. It was noted by the authors that conclusions about immunological memory after chemotherapy cannot be drawn from the repertoire data. Declining TCR diversity with age in healthy donors was mainly explained by loss of richness; in cancer patients, loss of evenness also contributed.

Using a mixed TRB-A/B primer pool, multiplex touch-down PCR amplified rearranged TRB sequences covering the V, D and J segments. Illumina adapters and sample indices were added to the amplicons in two consecutive PCR reactions performed with Phusion HS II polymerase. Amplicons were gel-purified using the NucleoSpin Gel and PCR Clean-up kit and were subsequently checked with Qubit and an Agilent 2100 Bioanalyzer. Sequencing of the libraries was done on an Illumina MiSeq with paired-end, single-indexed 600-cycle runs. In the paper's pipeline: MiXCR versions 2.12 and 3.0.5 were used to process the TRB sequences. Each unique CDR3 nucleotide sequence counted as one clone, and only productive sequences with at least two reads were retained. Repertoire metrics included Shannon diversity, evenness, clonality (one minus evenness), and alpha-parameterized diversity profiles from alpha 0 to 5. The IGoR algorithm was used to compute generation probabilities of clones in paired pre- and post-chemotherapy samples. TCRdb reanalyzed the raw reads on its own, using fastp at Q25 for trimming and MiXCR for clone calling, and kept in-frame beta chains. Rows merge per CDR3 protein into single entries with the most common DNA and genes. TCRdb's processing, not the study's, gives the V and J calls here. For this sample the table gives about 10,000 distinct CDR3 sequences, of which roughly two fifths were detected only once. The ten most abundant clones make up 9.9% of the sample.

The CDR3 sequence holds 13 residues, the cysteine and phenylalanine included. The DNA shown is the 39-base CDR3, in frame from base 1. Relative to germline, V is 5 bases shorter and J is 0 bases shorter, with 10 bases between their ends. In the germline V gene, CDR1 corresponds to SQVTM and CDR2 to ANQGSEA. As regards this clonotype: There is no known antigen for this receptor. No base quality information exists; no much larger clone differs at one position.

TCR beta rearrangements were amplified from genomic DNA isolated from peripheral blood, not from sorted cells or RNA. The sequenced material came from blood. This receptor chain uses TRBV29-1 and TRBJ1-2, and perhaps TRBD1 as D gene, on 5 matching bases. This TCR was sampled from a human donor in good health. Here the CDR3 is given as CSVRKGANYGYTF. The base sequence is TGCAGCGTTAGGAAAGGGGCTAACTATGGCTACACCTTC.